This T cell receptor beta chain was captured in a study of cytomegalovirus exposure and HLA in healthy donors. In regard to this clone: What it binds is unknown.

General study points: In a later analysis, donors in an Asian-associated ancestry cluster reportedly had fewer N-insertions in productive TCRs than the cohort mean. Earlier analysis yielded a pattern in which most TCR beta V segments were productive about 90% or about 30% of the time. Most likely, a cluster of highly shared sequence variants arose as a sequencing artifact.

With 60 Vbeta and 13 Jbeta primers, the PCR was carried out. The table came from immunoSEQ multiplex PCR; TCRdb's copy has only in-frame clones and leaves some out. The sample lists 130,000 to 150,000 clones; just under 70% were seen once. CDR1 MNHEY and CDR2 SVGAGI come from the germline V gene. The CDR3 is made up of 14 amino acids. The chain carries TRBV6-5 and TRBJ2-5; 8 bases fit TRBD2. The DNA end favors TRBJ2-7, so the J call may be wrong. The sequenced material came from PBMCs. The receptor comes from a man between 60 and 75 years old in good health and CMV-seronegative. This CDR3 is CASRSGGSSYEQYF. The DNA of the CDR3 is TGTGCCTCCCGGTCGGGAGGGAGCTCCTACGAGCAGTACTTC.